These 14 T cell receptor beta chains came from one sample sequenced in a study of OX40 agonist ivuxolimab in advanced cancers. Libraries were prepared by immunoSEQ multiplex PCR; TCRdb keeps only in-frame clonotypes and omits some of them. This table has tens of thousands of clones, 80% to 85% appearing once. The sequencing used CD4+ or CD8+ T cells sorted from blood, collected in a trial of the OX40 agonist ivuxolimab. Every receptor here comes from an adult with an advanced solid tumor such as melanoma, head and neck, liver or kidney cancer.

The CDR3 loop reads CASSAAQGGTEAFF. The CDR3, as DNA: TGCGCCAGCAGCGCGGCCCAGGGTGGCACTGAAGCTTTCTTT. The chain is built from TRBV5-1 and TRBJ1-1, with D possibly TRBD1 on 5 matching bases. With 4 bases removed from V and 4 bases from J, the gap between germline ends came to 14 bases. Germline-derived CDR1 and CDR2 are SGHRS and YFSETQ. The CDR3 consists of 14 residues. The full variable domain, rest sourced from reference TRBV5-1 and TRBJ1-1, is KAGVTQTPRYLIKTRGQQVTLSCSPISGHRSVSWYQQTPGQGLQFLFEYFSETQRNKGNFPGRFSGRQFSNSRSEMNVSTLELGDSALYLCASSAAQGGTEAFFGQGTRLTVV.

V gene TRBV29-1 combines with J gene TRBJ2-1, with D perhaps matching TRBD1 (5 bases). There are 13 residues in the CDR3. Germline CDR1 SQVTM, CDR2 ANQGSEA. Between the trimmed V and J ends, which lost 5 bases and 5 bases, there was a span of 13 bases. The CDR3 coding sequence is TGCAGCGTTTCCTCGACAGCTGACAATGAGCAGTTCTTC. Translating gives CSVSSTADNEQFF.

The table lists this clone with a few counts. This rearrangement joins TRBV7-2 to TRBJ1-6, with 8 bases aligning to TRBD1. The length of the CDR3 is 14 residues. Trimming took 5 bases from V and 9 from J; bases not matched to a gene: 6. Looked up from germline, CDR1 is SGHTA and CDR2 is FQGNSA. This CDR3 reads CASSNGQGASPLHF. The CDR3 DNA reads TGTGCCAGCAGCAACGGACAGGGAGCTTCACCCCTCCACTTT.

V gene TRBV7-9 combines with J gene TRBJ1-3, with D hard to call. The CDR3 has 14 amino acids. V was trimmed by 4 bases and J by 0 bases, leaving 7 bases between them. Germline V CDR1 and CDR2: SEHNR, FQNEAQ (reference sequence). CDR3 nucleotide sequence: TGTGCCAGCAGCTGGCAGGCCTCTGGAAACACCATATATTTT. Protein sequence: CASSWQASGNTIYF.

The J gene is TRBJ2-7, the V gene TRBV7-2; D possibly uses TRBD1 or TRBD2 (5 bases each). Germline CDR1 SGHTA, CDR2 FQGNSA. This CDR3 is 15 amino acids long. The germline V and J ends were trimmed by 1 base and 2 bases, with 12 bases remaining between them. CDR3 sequence (DNA): TGTGCCAGCAGCTTAGAAGGGACCTCGACCTACGAGCAGTACGTC. Amino acid sequence: CASSLEGTSTYEQYV.

The J gene is TRBJ2-2, the V gene TRBV5-1; D call uncertain. V gave up 5 bases and J gave up 0 bases, with 8 bases separating them. CDR1 and CDR2 (germline): SGHRS, YFSETQ. The CDR3 is 14 amino acids. The CDR3 loop reads CASRDAPNTGELFF. Written as DNA, the CDR3 is TGCGCCAGCAGGGACGCCCCGAACACCGGGGAGCTGTTTTTT.

V and J are TRBV5-1 and TRBJ2-2; TRBD1 matches 7 bases. The CDR3 is 14 amino acids. The junction had 7 bases not matched to a gene; V was cut back by 4 bases and J by 7 bases. CDR1 and CDR2 (germline): SGHRS, YFSETQ. The CDR3: CASSPGTVYGELFF. Written as DNA, the CDR3 is TGCGCCAGCAGCCCAGGGACAGTGTACGGGGAGCTGTTTTTT.

The chain couples TRBV7-2 to TRBJ2-5; 10 nucleotides align to TRBD2. The J call is doubtful: the DNA matches TRBJ2-7 better. The CDR3 totals 15 residues. Germline V gives CDR1 SGHTA, CDR2 FQGNSA. CDR3 region: CASSPGLADTYEQYF. The CDR3 DNA reads TGTGCCAGCAGCCCCGGACTAGCGGACACCTACGAGCAGTACTTC.

This rearrangement joins TRBV5-1 to TRBJ2-5; TRBD1 agrees at 7 bases. The germline V gene has CDR1 SGHRS and CDR2 YFSETQ. This CDR3 contains 12 residues. J was trimmed by 5 bases and V by 2 bases; bases with no gene match: 0. The CDR3 DNA sequence: TGCGCCAGCAGCTTACAGGGGGAGACCCAGTACTTC. Its protein product is CASSLQGETQYF.

V is TRBV9 and J is TRBJ2-5, with D possibly TRBD1 on 6 matching bases. From germline, CDR1 is SGDLS and CDR2 YYNGEE. V was shortened by 4 bases and J by 6 bases, with 10 bases between the two germline ends. This CDR3 is built from 12 residues. CDR3 sequence (DNA): TGTGCCAGCAGCCAACAGGGAAAGACCCAGTACTTC. Translated: CASSQQGKTQYF.

The chain uses TRBV7-9 and TRBJ1-5; D gene ambiguous. Germline-derived CDR1 and CDR2 are SEHNR and FQNEAQ (reference sequence). V shed 8 bases and J shed 0 bases, with 5 bases lying between them. This CDR3 contains 12 residues. The CDR3 coding sequence is TGTGCCAGCTCCGATAGCAATCAGCCCCAGCATTTT. It translates to CASSDSNQPQHF.

The sample holds a few counts of this clone. The rearrangement uses TRBV4-1 and TRBJ1-2, with a weak D call TRBD1 (5 bases). V shed 2 bases and J shed 4 bases, with 17 bases lying between them. The V gene's germline CDR1 is MGHRA and CDR2 YSYEKL. The CDR3 has 16 amino acids. CDR3 protein: CASSQQGTHQGYGYTF. CDR3 nucleotide sequence: TGCGCCAGCAGCCAACAAGGGACCCACCAGGGCTATGGCTACACCTTC.

V and J are TRBV7-9 and TRBJ1-5; 7 positions match TRBD1. Germline assignment: CDR1 SEHNR and CDR2 FQNEAQ (reference sequence). The V and J ends lost 0 bases and 3 bases, in that order; junction bases with no gene match: 5. The CDR3 loop spans 16 amino acids. The DNA for the CDR3 is TGTGCCAGCAGCTTAGCCGGGGACAGATTCAATCAGCCCCAGCATTTT. Its protein product is CASSLAGDRFNQPQHF. Drawing the rest from reference TRBV7-9 and TRBJ1-5, the complete variable domain is DTGVSQNPRHKITKRGQNVTFRCDPISEHNRLYWYRQTLGQGPEFLTYFQNEAQLEKSRLLSDRFSAERPKGSFSTLEIQRTEQGDSAMYLCASSLAGDRFNQPQHFGDGTRLSIL.

The count of this clone is one. The chain couples TRBV6-5 to TRBJ1-1, with D tentatively TRBD1 (6 bases). Deletions cut 5 bases from V and 0 bases from J, with 13 bases between. This CDR3 contains 15 residues. Germline loops: CDR1 MNHEY, CDR2 SVGAGI. The CDR3 sequence: CASSGRRGVNTEAFF. The CDR3 DNA sequence: TGTGCCAGCAGTGGACGCAGGGGAGTGAACACTGAAGCTTTCTTT.